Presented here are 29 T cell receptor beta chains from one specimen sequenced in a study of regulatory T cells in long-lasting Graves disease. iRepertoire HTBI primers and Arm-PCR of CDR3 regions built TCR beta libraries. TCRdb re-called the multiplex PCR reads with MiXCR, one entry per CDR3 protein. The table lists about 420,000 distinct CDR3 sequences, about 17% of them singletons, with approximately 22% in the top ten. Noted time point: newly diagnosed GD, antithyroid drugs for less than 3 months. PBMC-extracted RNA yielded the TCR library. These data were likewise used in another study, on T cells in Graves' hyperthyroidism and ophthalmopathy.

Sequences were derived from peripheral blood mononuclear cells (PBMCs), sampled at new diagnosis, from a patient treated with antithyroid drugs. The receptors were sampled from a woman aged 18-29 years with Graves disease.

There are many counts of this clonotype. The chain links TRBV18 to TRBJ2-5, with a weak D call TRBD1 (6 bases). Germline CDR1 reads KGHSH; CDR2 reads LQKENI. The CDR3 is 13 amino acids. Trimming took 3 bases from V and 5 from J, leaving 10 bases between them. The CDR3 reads CASSPGTMETQYF. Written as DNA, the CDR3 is TGTGCCAGCTCACCCGGGACAATGGAGACCCAGTACTTC.

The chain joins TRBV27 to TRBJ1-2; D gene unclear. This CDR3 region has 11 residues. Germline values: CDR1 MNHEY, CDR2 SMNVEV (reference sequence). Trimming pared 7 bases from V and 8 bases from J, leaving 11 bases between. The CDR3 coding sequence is TGTGCCAGCAACGGCGCGGGGGGCTACACCTTC. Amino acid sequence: CASNGAGGYTF.

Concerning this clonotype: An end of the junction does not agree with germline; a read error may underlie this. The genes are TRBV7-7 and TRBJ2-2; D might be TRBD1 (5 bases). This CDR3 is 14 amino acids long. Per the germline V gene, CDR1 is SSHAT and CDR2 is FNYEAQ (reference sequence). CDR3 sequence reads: CASSVQGWTGELFF. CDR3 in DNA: TGTGCTAGCAGCGTTCAGGGATGGACCGGGGAGCTGTTTTTT.

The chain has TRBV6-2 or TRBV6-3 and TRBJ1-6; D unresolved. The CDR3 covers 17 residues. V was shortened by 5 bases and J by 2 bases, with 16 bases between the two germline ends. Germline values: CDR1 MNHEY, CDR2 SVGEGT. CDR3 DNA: TGTGCCAGCAGTGAACCCTCTCGGTCAGCCTATAATTCACCCCTCCACTTT. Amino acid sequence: CASSEPSRSAYNSPLHF.

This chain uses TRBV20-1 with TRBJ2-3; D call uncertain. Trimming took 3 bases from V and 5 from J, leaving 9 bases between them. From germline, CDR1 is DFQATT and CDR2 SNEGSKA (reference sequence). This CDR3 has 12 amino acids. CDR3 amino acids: CSASSHGDTQYF. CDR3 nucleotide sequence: TGCAGTGCTAGCTCTCATGGAGATACGCAGTATTTT.

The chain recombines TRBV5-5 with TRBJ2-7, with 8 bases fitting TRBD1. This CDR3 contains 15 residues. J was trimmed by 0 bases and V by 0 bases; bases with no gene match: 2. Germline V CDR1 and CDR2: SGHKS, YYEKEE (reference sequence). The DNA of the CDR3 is TGTGCCAGCAGCTTGGGAGGGACAGGCTCCTACGAGCAGTACTTC. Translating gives CASSLGGTGSYEQYF.

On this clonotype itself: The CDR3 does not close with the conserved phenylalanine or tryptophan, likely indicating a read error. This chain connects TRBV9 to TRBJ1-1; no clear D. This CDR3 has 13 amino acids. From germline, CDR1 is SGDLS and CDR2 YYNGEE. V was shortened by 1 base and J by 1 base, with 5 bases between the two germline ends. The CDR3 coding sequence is TGTGCCAGCAGCGTAACGGGGAACACTGAAGCTTTCTCT. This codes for CASSVTGNTEAFS.

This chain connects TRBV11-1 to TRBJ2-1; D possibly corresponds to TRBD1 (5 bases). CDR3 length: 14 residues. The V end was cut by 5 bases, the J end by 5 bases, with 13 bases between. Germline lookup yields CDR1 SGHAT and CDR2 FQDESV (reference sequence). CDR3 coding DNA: TGTGCCAGCAGCCTTACCGACAGTAACAATGAGCAGTTCTTC. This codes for CASSLTDSNNEQFF.

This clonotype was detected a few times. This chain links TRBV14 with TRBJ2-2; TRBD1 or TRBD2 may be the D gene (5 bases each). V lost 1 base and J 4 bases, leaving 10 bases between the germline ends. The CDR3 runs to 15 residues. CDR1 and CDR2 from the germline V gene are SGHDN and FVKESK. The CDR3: CASSQVAGGTGELFF. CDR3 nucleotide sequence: TGTGCCAGCAGCCAAGTTGCTGGGGGCACCGGGGAGCTGTTTTTT.

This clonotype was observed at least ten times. The CDR3 DNA sequence: TGTGCCAGCAGCCGGTGGCTAGCGGGTGTATCGTCTAGCCAACAAAATGAGCAGTTCTTC. Protein sequence: CASSRWLAGVSSSQQNEQFF. This chain links TRBV3-1 with TRBJ2-1; TRBD2 agrees at 8 bases. Germline loops: CDR1 LGHDT, CDR2 YNNKEL (reference sequence). V lost 4 bases to trimming and J lost 7 bases; unmatched junction nucleotides: 24. This CDR3 contains 20 residues.

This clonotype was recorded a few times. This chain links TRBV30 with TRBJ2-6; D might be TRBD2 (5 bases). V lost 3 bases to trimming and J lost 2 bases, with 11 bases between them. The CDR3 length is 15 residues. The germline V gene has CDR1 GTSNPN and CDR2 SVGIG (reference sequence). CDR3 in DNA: TGTGCCTGGAGCTCCCTGGGAGCTGGGGCCAACGTCCTGACTTTC. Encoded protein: CAWSSLGAGANVLTF.

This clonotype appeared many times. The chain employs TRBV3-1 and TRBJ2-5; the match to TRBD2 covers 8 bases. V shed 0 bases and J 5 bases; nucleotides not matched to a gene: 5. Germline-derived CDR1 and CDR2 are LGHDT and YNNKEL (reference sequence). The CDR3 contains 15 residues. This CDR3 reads CASSQEGLAEETQYF. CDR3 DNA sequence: TGTGCCAGCAGCCAAGAAGGACTAGCCGAGGAGACCCAGTACTTC.

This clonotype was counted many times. The CDR3 nucleotides are TGTGCCAGCAGTTACGTGATCCAGTACTTC. Translating gives CASSYVIQYF. This chain connects TRBV6-5 to TRBJ2-5; D not certain. CDR3 length: 10 residues. Germline V lookup: CDR1 MNHEY, CDR2 SVGAGI. V lost 2 bases to trimming and J lost 10 bases, with 5 bases between them.

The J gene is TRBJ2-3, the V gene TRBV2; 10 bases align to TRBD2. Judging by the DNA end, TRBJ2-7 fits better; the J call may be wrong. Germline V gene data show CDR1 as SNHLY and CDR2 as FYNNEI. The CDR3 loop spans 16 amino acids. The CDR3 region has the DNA TGTGCCAGCAGCCAAAGGACTAGCGGTAGCTCCTACGAGCAGTACTTC. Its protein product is CASSQRTSGSSYEQYF.

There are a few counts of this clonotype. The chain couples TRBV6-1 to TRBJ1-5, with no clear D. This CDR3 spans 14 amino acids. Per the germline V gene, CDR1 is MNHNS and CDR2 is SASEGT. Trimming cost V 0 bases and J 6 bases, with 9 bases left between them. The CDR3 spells CASSEAGFGQPQHF. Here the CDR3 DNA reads TGTGCCAGCAGTGAAGCCGGGTTCGGTCAGCCCCAGCATTTT.

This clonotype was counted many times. The CDR3 sequence is CASSSPGGGRNNEQFF. In nucleotides, the CDR3 is TGTGCCAGCAGTTCCCCAGGGGGGGGCCGTAACAATGAGCAGTTCTTC. The chain recombines TRBV12-3 or TRBV12-4 with TRBJ2-1, with D tentatively TRBD1 or TRBD2 (7 bases each). Trimming pared 4 bases from V and 5 bases from J, leaving 18 bases between. The CDR3 is 16 residues long.

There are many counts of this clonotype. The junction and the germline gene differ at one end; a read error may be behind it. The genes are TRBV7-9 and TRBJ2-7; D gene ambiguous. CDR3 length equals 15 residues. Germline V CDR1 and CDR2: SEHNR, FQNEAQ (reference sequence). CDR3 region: CASSFGLQSSYEQYF. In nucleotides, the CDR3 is TGCGCCAGCAGCTTTGGGCTCCAAAGCTCCTACGAGCAGTACTTC.

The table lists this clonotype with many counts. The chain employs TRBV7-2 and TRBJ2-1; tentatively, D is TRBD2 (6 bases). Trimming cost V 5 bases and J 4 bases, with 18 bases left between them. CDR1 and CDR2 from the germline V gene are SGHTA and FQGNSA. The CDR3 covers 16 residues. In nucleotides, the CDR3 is TGTGCCAGCAGCCGAGGTCCGGAGGGCTCTTACAATGAGCAGTTCTTC. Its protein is CASSRGPEGSYNEQFF.

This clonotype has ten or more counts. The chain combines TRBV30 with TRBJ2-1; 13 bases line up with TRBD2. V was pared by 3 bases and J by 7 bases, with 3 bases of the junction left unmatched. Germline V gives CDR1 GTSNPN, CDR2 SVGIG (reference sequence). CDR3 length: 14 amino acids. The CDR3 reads CAWRTSGRSNEQFF. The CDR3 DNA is TGTGCCTGGAGGACTAGCGGGAGGTCGAATGAGCAGTTCTTC.

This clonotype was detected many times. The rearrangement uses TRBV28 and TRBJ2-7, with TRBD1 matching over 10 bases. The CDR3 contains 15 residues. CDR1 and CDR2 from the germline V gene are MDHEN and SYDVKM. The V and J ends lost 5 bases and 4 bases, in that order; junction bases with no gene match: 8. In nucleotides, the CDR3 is TGTGCCAGCAGTCCCGGGACAGGGGAGTTATACGAGCAGTACTTC. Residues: CASSPGTGELYEQYF.

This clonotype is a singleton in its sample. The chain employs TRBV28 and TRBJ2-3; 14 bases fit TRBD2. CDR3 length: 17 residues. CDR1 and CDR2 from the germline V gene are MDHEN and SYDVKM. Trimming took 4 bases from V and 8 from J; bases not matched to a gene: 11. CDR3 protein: CASSSTGLAGGAGTQYF. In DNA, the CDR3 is TGTGCCAGCAGTTCAACTGGACTAGCGGGAGGCGCGGGTACGCAGTATTTT.

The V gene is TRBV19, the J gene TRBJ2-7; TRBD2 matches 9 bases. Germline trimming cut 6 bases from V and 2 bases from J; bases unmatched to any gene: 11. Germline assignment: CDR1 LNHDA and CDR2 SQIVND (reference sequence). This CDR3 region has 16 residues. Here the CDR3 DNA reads TGTGCCAGTAGCCCTCGGGTGTTAGCGGGAGCCTACGAGCAGTACTTC. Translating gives CASSPRVLAGAYEQYF. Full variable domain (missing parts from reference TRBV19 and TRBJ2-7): DGGITQSPKYLFRKEGQNVTLSCEQNLNHDAMYWYRQDPGQGLRLIYYSQIVNDFQKGDIAEGYSVSREKKESFPLTVTSAQKNPTAFYLCASSPRVLAGAYEQYFGPGTRLTVT.

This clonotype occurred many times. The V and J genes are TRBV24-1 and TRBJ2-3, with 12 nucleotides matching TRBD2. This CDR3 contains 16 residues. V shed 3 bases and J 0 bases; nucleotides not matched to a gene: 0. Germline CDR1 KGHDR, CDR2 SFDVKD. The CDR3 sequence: CATSDGTSGSTDTQYF. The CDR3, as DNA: TGTGCCACCAGTGATGGGACTAGCGGGAGCACAGATACGCAGTATTTT.

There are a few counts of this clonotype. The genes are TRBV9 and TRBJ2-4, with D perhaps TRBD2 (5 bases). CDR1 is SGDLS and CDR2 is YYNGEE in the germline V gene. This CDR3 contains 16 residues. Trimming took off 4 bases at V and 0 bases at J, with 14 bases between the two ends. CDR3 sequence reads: CASSKTGSLAKNIQYF. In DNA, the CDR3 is TGTGCCAGCAGCAAGACTGGGAGCCTAGCCAAAAACATTCAGTACTTC.

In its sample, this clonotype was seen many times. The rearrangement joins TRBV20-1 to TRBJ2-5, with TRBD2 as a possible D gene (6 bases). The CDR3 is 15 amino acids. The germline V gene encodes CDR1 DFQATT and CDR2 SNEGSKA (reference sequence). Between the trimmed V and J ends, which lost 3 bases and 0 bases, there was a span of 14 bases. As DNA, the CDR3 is TGCAGTGCTAGGACGGGAGTACCGTACCAAGAGACCCAGTACTTC. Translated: CSARTGVPYQETQYF.

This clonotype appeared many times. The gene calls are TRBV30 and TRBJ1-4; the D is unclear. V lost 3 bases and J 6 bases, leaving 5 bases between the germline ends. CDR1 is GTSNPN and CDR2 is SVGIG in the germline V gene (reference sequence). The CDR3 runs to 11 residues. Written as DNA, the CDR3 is TGTGCCTGGAGGCCTGATGAAAAACTGTTTTTT. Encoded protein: CAWRPDEKLFF.

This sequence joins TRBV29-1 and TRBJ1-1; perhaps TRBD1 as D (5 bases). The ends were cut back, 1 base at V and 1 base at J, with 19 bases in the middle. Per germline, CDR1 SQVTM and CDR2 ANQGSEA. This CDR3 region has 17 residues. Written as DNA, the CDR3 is TGCAGCGTTGAAGCCCCCCTGGGGGTGCGCCCGAACACTGAAGCTTTCTTT. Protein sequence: CSVEAPLGVRPNTEAFF.

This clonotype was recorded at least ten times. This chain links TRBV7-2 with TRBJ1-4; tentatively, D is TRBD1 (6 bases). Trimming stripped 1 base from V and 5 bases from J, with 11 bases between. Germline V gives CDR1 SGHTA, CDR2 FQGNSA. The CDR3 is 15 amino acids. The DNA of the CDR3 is TGTGCCAGCAGCTTAGGAGGACAGTGGAATGAAAAACTGTTTTTT. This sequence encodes CASSLGGQWNEKLFF.

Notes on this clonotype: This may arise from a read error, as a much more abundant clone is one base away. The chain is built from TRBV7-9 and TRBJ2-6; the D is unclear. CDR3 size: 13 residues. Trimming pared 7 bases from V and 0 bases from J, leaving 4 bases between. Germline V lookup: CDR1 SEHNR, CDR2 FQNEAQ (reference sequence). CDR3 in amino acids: CASTPSGANVLTF. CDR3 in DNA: TGTGCCAGCACCCCCTCTGGGGCCAACGTCCTGACTTTC.